This TCR beta chain was observed in a study of T cells after yellow fever vaccination. Study-wide points: Most clones from primary vaccination were detected again post-booster (just under 97% CD4, 88% CD8).

This clonotype showed up many times. Its cognate antigen is unknown. TCRdb itself ran the 5' RACE reads through MiXCR, one entry per CDR3 protein. The sample holds some 150,000 distinct CDR3 sequences, approximately 6.6% seen once. Here the sequenced sample was CD4+ T cells sorted from PBMCs, taken 10 days after the yellow fever booster vaccination. This TCR came from a man aged 30 to 45 who received the YFV17D yellow fever vaccine.

The CDR3 DNA sequence: TGTGCCAGCAGCTTAGTAGGGTACGGGGAGCTGTTTTTT. Its translation: CASSLVGYGELFF. The chain uses TRBV7-2 and TRBJ2-2; D gene uncertain. CDR1 is SGHTA, CDR2 FQGNSA, per germline. The V and J ends lost 1 base and 7 bases respectively, with 7 bases between them. The CDR3 spans 13 residues.